Sequencing of this T cell receptor beta chain was carried out in a study of post-analysis software for immune sequencing data. General study results and limits: Strong co-clustering by F measure linked samples that shared a preparation batch. Relative to controls, patients had several TRBV segments at higher frequency, with TRBV5-6, TRBV5-1 and TRBV20-1 among these.

This clonotype was seen a few times. Its antigen is unidentified. The V gene's germline CDR1 is LNHNV and CDR2 YYDKDF (reference sequence). The CDR3 runs 15 residues. V gave up 0 bases and J gave up 4 bases; unmatched junction bases: 5. Unique molecular identifiers were carried by the TCR beta cDNA libraries. MiXCR was run by TCRdb on the PCR reads, yielding one entry per CDR3 protein. The table lists hundreds of thousands of distinct CDR3 sequences, less than 40% of them singletons, with around 5% in the top ten. The sample comprised blood. This receptor was obtained from a girl aged 10 to 17 with multiple sclerosis. The rearrangement links TRBV15 to TRBJ2-5; 7 bases align to TRBD2. This CDR3 is CATSREAGEGETQYF. DNA of the CDR3: TGTGCCACCAGCAGAGAGGCGGGAGAAGGAGAGACCCAGTACTTC.